Listed here are 32 T cell receptor beta chains from one sample, sequenced in a study of blood T cell repertoires in COVID-19. The data were produced by immunoSEQ multiplex PCR, yet TCRdb's version contains in-frame clones alone and is incomplete. The sample contains 98,000 or so clones, around 86% of which appear only once. Source material: peripheral blood. The origin of the receptors is a man between 60 and 75 years old with COVID-19, enrolled during active disease.

CDR3 protein: CASFVTTPYEQYF. The DNA of the CDR3 is TGTGCCAGCTTCGTGACTACACCCTACGAGCAGTACTTC. This chain uses TRBV2 with TRBJ2-7, with D maybe TRBD2 (5 bases). The germline gives CDR1 SNHLY, CDR2 FYNNEI. The V end lost 8 bases, the J end lost 2 bases, and 13 bases lay between the germline ends. The CDR3 is made up of 13 amino acids.

The V and J genes are TRBV10-3 and TRBJ1-3, with D maybe TRBD1 (6 bases). The germline V gene encodes CDR1 ENHRY and CDR2 SYGVKD. The V gene lost 2 bases and the J gene lost 0 bases, with 17 bases spanning the gap. The CDR3 runs to 18 residues. The CDR3 DNA sequence: TGTGCCATCAGTGAGAGAACGGGGGGCCAGAACTCTGGAAACACCATATATTTT. This codes for CAISERTGGQNSGNTIYF.

V is TRBV4-1 and J is TRBJ1-2, with D unclear. CDR1 is MGHRA, CDR2 YSYEKL, per germline. This CDR3 is 15 amino acids long. V lost 8 bases to trimming and J lost 8 bases, with 24 bases between them. The chain's CDR3 is CASGLIRGLSFGYTF. CDR3 sequence (DNA): TGCGCCAGCGGACTTATTCGTGGATTGTCGTTCGGCTACACCTTC.

This clone was observed a few times. The chain recombines TRBV28 with TRBJ2-7; 11 nucleotides align to TRBD1. The junction had 9 bases not matched to a gene; V was cut back by 7 bases and J by 7 bases. This CDR3 is 14 amino acids long. Germline V gene sequence: CDR1 MDHEN, CDR2 SYDVKM. In DNA form, the CDR3 reads TGTGCCAGCACCAAGGACAGGGGGCTAAAAGAGCAGTACTTC. Amino acid sequence: CASTKDRGLKEQYF.

This clone turned up a few times. V and J are TRBV4-2 and TRBJ1-1, with 7 positions matching TRBD1. This CDR3 has 16 residues. J lost 3 bases, V lost 4 bases, and 11 bases had no gene match. CDR1 is LGHNA, CDR2 YNFKEQ, per germline. The CDR3 DNA reads as TGTGCCAGCAGCCCTCGACAGGGCGGGCCGCACACTGAAGCTTTCTTT. It yields the protein CASSPRQGGPHTEAFF.

The V call is TRBV18, the J call TRBJ1-2; tentatively, D is TRBD1 (5 bases). In germline, CDR1 is KGHSH, CDR2 LQKENI. V shed 1 base and J shed 6 bases, with 9 bases lying between them. The CDR3 loop spans 13 amino acids. CDR3 DNA sequence: TGTGCCAGCTCACCACGGGGCCAGGATGGCTACACCTTC. This translates into CASSPRGQDGYTF. Variable domain in full (rest from reference TRBV18 and TRBJ1-2): NAGVMQNPRHLVRRRGQEARLRCSPMKGHSHVYWYRQLPEEGLKFMVYLQKENIIDESGMPKERFSAEFPKEGPSILRIQQVVRGDSAAYFCASSPRGQDGYTFGSGTRLTVV.

This clone was seen a few times. The chain recombines TRBV29-1 with TRBJ2-1, with a tentative D call TRBD1 (6 bases). Trimming stripped 6 bases from V and 9 bases from J, with 15 bases between. The CDR3 runs 12 residues. The germline gives CDR1 SQVTM, CDR2 ANQGSEA. The CDR3 DNA sequence: TGCAGCGTAGAACTAGGACAGACTGAGCAGTTCTTC. Its protein product is CSVELGQTEQFF.

The chain uses TRBV7-6 and TRBJ2-3, with 10 bases lining up with TRBD2. CDR3 length: 18 amino acids. The germline CDR1 and CDR2 sequences are SGHVS and FNYEAQ. Germline trimming cut 5 bases from V and 0 bases from J; bases unmatched to any gene: 11. CDR3 protein: CASSAFWTSGTSTDTQYF. The CDR3 nucleotides read TGTGCCAGCAGCGCCTTTTGGACTAGCGGAACTAGCACAGATACGCAGTATTTT.

This chain joins TRBV9 and TRBJ2-1, with TRBD2 identical over 11 bases. After removal of 0 bases from V and 5 bases from J, the junction contained 4 bases not matched to a gene. The CDR3 sequence is 16 residues long. Germline loops: CDR1 SGDLS, CDR2 YYNGEE. The CDR3 DNA reads as TGTGCCAGCAGCGTAGGTTCTAGCGGGAGGAACAATGAGCAGTTCTTC. Translated: CASSVGSSGRNNEQFF.

The chain uses TRBV4-1 and TRBJ2-6, with D possibly TRBD1 on 6 matching bases. The length of the CDR3 is 18 residues. Germline values: CDR1 MGHRA, CDR2 YSYEKL. V lost 3 bases and J 1 base, leaving 16 bases between the germline ends. The CDR3 spells CASSHDYRVRSGANVLTF. As DNA, the CDR3 is TGCGCCAGCAGCCACGACTACAGGGTGAGGTCTGGGGCCAACGTCCTGACTTTC.

The CDR3 DNA follows: TGTGCCAGCAGCCAAGATTTAGCGGGCACAGATACGCAGTATTTT. Protein product: CASSQDLAGTDTQYF. This chain joins TRBV4-2 and TRBJ2-3; D is perhaps TRBD2 (6 bases). Germline loops: CDR1 LGHNA, CDR2 YNFKEQ. There are 15 residues in the CDR3. Between the trimmed V and J ends, which lost 0 bases and 1 base, there was a span of 8 bases.

This chain links TRBV28 with TRBJ1-3; D is perhaps TRBD1 (6 bases). V lost 8 bases, J lost 5 bases, and 13 bases lay in between. There are 13 residues in the CDR3. CDR1 MDHEN and CDR2 SYDVKM come from the germline V gene. The CDR3 DNA reads TGTGCCAGCGCGGGGGCAGATAGAAACACCATATATTTT. Translation: CASAGADRNTIYF.

The V and J genes are TRBV5-1 and TRBJ2-1; 9 positions match TRBD1. The CDR3 covers 14 residues. Germline CDR1 is SGHRS and CDR2 is YFSETQ. Unmatched junction bases numbered 9, after V lost 4 bases and J lost 10 bases. CDR3 loop: CASSPGQGDGEQFF. CDR3 coding DNA: TGCGCCAGCAGCCCGGGACAGGGTGATGGGGAGCAGTTCTTC.

There are a few counts of this clone. The chain carries TRBV3-1 (or the pseudogene TRBV3-2) and TRBJ2-2; TRBD1 aligns across 8 bases. The germline V gene has CDR1 LGHDT and CDR2 YNNKEL (reference sequence). Germline trimming cut 5 bases from V and 5 bases from J; bases unmatched to any gene: 10. This CDR3 region has 16 residues. In DNA, the CDR3 is TGTGCCAGCAGCTCCCAGGGGGCCGCCCAGACCGGGGAGCTGTTTTTT. Its translation: CASSSQGAAQTGELFF.

The chain links TRBV3-1 (or the pseudogene TRBV3-2) to TRBJ2-2; unclear D gene. Trimming shortened V by 4 bases and J by 6 bases, and 9 bases separated the two germline ends. CDR1 is LGHDT, CDR2 YNNKEL, per germline (reference sequence). The CDR3 runs 13 residues. Here the CDR3 DNA reads TGTGCCAGCAGCCCCATAGTCGCCGGGGAGCTGTTTTTT. This gives the protein CASSPIVAGELFF.

DNA for the CDR3: TGCGCCAGCAGCCTATGGACAGGGGAAAATGAAAAACTGTTTTTT. This encodes CASSLWTGENEKLFF. This chain links TRBV5-1 with TRBJ1-4, with TRBD1 matching 9 bases. Germline V lookup: CDR1 SGHRS, CDR2 YFSETQ. The CDR3 is 15 amino acids. V dropped 4 bases and J dropped 5; count of bases not matched to a gene: 6.

V usage is TRBV13 and J usage is TRBJ2-1; D is undetermined. The V gene lost 5 bases and the J gene lost 6 bases, with 8 bases spanning the gap. Germline-derived CDR1 and CDR2 are PRHDT and FYEKMQ (reference sequence). This CDR3 has 12 residues. This CDR3 reads CASSPQRNEQFF. As DNA, the CDR3 is TGTGCCAGCAGCCCCCAGCGCAATGAGCAGTTCTTC. Filled out from reference TRBV13 and TRBJ2-1, the complete variable domain reads AAGVIQSPRHLIKEKRETATLKCYPIPRHDTVYWYQQGPGQDPQFLISFYEKMQSDKGSIPDRFSAQQFSDYHSELNMSSLELGDSALYFCASSPQRNEQFFGPGTRLTVL.

The chain employs TRBV5-4 and TRBJ2-3, with D possibly TRBD1 on 7 matching bases. This CDR3 is 16 amino acids long. Trimming stripped 0 bases from V and 6 bases from J, with 17 bases between. Germline V gene lookup returns CDR1 SGHNT and CDR2 YYREEE (reference sequence). CDR3 nucleotides: TGTGCCAGCAGCTTGGGCGGGACAGTCGAATCGGATACGCAGTATTTT. Translating gives CASSLGGTVESDTQYF.

The genes are TRBV3-1 (or the pseudogene TRBV3-2) and TRBJ2-1; 14 nucleotides agree with TRBD2. This CDR3 has 18 amino acids. Germline V gene data show CDR1 as LGHDT and CDR2 as YNNKEL (reference sequence). V shed 1 base and J 7 bases; nucleotides not matched to a gene: 9. CDR3 region: CASSQGTGLAGDNNEQFF. CDR3 bases: TGTGCCAGCAGCCAAGGGACGGGACTAGCGGGAGATAATAATGAGCAGTTCTTC.

This chain uses TRBV4-3 with TRBJ1-5; possibly TRBD1 for D (6 bases). The CDR3 extends over 13 amino acids. Germline CDR1 reads LGHNA; CDR2 reads YSLEER. V shed 4 bases and J shed 7 bases, with 11 bases lying between them. CDR3 sequence (DNA): TGCGCCAGCAGCCTACAGGGTGGCCAGCCCCAGCATTTT. It is translated as CASSLQGGQPQHF.

The chain is built from TRBV5-1 and TRBJ1-1, with TRBD1 identical over 7 bases. Looked up from germline, CDR1 is SGHRS and CDR2 is YFSETQ. V lost 2 bases and J lost 7; bases outside the gene matches: 5. There are 13 residues in the CDR3. The CDR3 loop is CASSLQGLGEAFF. CDR3 DNA: TGCGCCAGCAGCTTACAGGGGTTAGGTGAAGCTTTCTTT. The full variable domain, rest sourced from reference TRBV5-1 and TRBJ1-1, is KAGVTQTPRYLIKTRGQQVTLSCSPISGHRSVSWYQQTPGQGLQFLFEYFSETQRNKGNFPGRFSGRQFSNSRSEMNVSTLELGDSALYLCASSLQGLGEAFFGQGTRLTVV.

The chain recombines TRBV12-5 with TRBJ1-4; the D gene is possibly TRBD1 (5 bases). CDR3 length equals 13 residues. The germline V gene encodes CDR1 LGHNT and CDR2 FRNRAP. V dropped 5 bases and J dropped 7 bases, with 11 bases sitting between them. Here the CDR3 reads CASGQGVGEKLFF. CDR3 nucleotide sequence: TGTGCTAGTGGTCAGGGTGTCGGTGAAAAACTGTTTTTT.

This clone appeared a single time. V usage is TRBV2 and J usage is TRBJ2-3; a possible D gene is TRBD2 (5 bases). Trimming left V 7 bases short and J 0 bases short, with 8 bases between. This CDR3 is 13 amino acids long. CDR1 is SNHLY, CDR2 FYNNEI, per germline. CDR3 nucleotide sequence: TGTGCCAGCAAAGCGGTTAGCACAGATACGCAGTATTTT. Protein: CASKAVSTDTQYF.

Only one count was recorded for this clone. This rearrangement joins TRBV30 to TRBJ2-7; TRBD1 matches 7 bases. Losses at the gene ends were 3 bases for V and 0 bases for J; bases not matched to a gene: 17. Germline V lookup: CDR1 GTSNPN, CDR2 SVGIG (reference sequence). The CDR3 has 18 amino acids. CDR3 amino acids: CAWSYGTANLLSSYEQYF. The CDR3 region has the DNA TGTGCCTGGAGCTACGGGACAGCAAATCTTCTTAGCTCCTACGAGCAGTACTTC.

This sequence joins TRBV2 and TRBJ2-5; 7 nucleotides agree with TRBD1. Germline CDR1 reads SNHLY; CDR2 reads FYNNEI. Trimming took 4 bases from V and 5 from J; bases not matched to a gene: 4. The CDR3 length is 13 residues. CDR3: CASSAGRGETQYF. The DNA for the CDR3 is TGTGCCAGCAGTGCCGGCAGGGGGGAGACCCAGTACTTC.

The DNA of the CDR3 is TGTGCCATCAGTGTGACAGATAACACTGAAGCTTTCTTT. Protein sequence: CAISVTDNTEAFF. This sequence joins TRBV10-3 and TRBJ1-1; possibly TRBD1 for D (5 bases). Germline V gives CDR1 ENHRY, CDR2 SYGVKD. CDR3 size: 13 residues. V was shortened by 4 bases and J by 2 bases, with 8 bases between the two germline ends.

V gene TRBV7-3 combines with J gene TRBJ1-1, with D possibly matching TRBD1 (6 bases). Germline V lookup: CDR1 SGHTA, CDR2 FQGTGA. V dropped 3 bases and J dropped 3 bases, with 11 bases sitting between them. There are 14 residues in the CDR3. CDR3 protein: CASSLDSRYTEAFF. CDR3 bases: TGTGCCAGCAGCTTGGACAGCAGATACACTGAAGCTTTCTTT.

The V call is TRBV3-1 (or the pseudogene TRBV3-2), the J call TRBJ2-3; unclear D gene. V was shortened by 1 base and J by 6 bases, with 8 bases between the two germline ends. Germline V gives CDR1 LGHDT, CDR2 YNNKEL (reference sequence). This CDR3 is 13 amino acids long. The CDR3 reads CASSQGPQDTQYF. The CDR3 DNA reads as TGTGCCAGCAGCCAAGGCCCACAGGATACGCAGTATTTT.

V usage is TRBV18 and J usage is TRBJ1-3; the D gene is possibly TRBD1 (5 bases). This CDR3 has 13 residues. Germline V gives CDR1 KGHSH, CDR2 LQKENI. Trimming pared 6 bases from V and 3 bases from J, leaving 9 bases between. The CDR3 nucleotides read TGTGCCAGCTCTTCGGGGGTTGGAAACACCATATATTTT. It translates to CASSSGVGNTIYF.

J is TRBJ2-3 and V is TRBV9; possibly TRBD2 for D (5 bases). Germline CDR1 and CDR2: SGDLS and YYNGEE. The V end was cut by 0 bases, the J end by 6 bases, with 11 bases between. This CDR3 region has 14 residues. The CDR3, as DNA: TGTGCCAGCAGCGTAGAGGGAGATAGGGATACGCAGTATTTT. This sequence encodes CASSVEGDRDTQYF.

V is TRBV10-3 and J is TRBJ2-1; 11 nucleotides align to TRBD1. This CDR3 region has 16 residues. V was clipped by 0 bases and J by 9 bases; unmatched bases: 7. Looked up from germline, CDR1 is ENHRY and CDR2 is SYGVKD. The CDR3 nucleotides are TGTGCCATCAGTGAGTCCTGGACAGGGGGCCGTGTTGAGCAGTTCTTC. Translating it yields CAISESWTGGRVEQFF.

The chain links TRBV27 to TRBJ1-2; possibly TRBD1 for D (6 bases). The germline gives CDR1 MNHEY, CDR2 SMNVEV (reference sequence). V lost 0 bases, J lost 5 bases, and 13 bases lay in between. The CDR3 loop spans 15 amino acids. The CDR3 reads CASSLSRTDRYGYTF. The CDR3 DNA sequence: TGTGCCAGCAGTTTATCCCGGACAGATCGATATGGCTACACCTTC.